These T cell receptor beta chains were read from a single sample in a study of cytomegalovirus exposure and HLA in healthy donors. Profiling relied on immunoSEQ multiplex PCR, and the TCRdb table lists in-frame clones only, not all of them. The sample carries some 150,000 clones, 8.9% recorded once. Sequencing input: PBMCs. Every receptor here comes from a woman in her thirties or forties in good health and CMV-seropositive. Both conserved end residues are part of each CDR3. The D gene is left open where the match is weak. Only some rows state a clone size, as once, few, many or a class for expanded clones.

TRBD2,TRBJ2-5,TRBV6-1,few,TGTGCCAGCAGTGGGCGGGGGGCAGAGACCCAGTACTTC,CASSGRGAETQYF
TRBD1,TRBJ1-1,TRBV9,NA,TGTGCCAGCAGCGCTAGGACAGGGTGGGACACTGAAGCTTTCTTT,CASSARTGWDTEAFF
NA,TRBJ1-2,TRBV5-8,few,TGTGCCAGCAGCTTGACCCGGGGTTGGGGCTACACCTTC,CASSLTRGWGYTF
NA,TRBJ1-5,TRBV19,NA,TGTGCCAGTAGTACAACGGGACGGGGGTTCCAGCCCCAGCATTTT,CASSTTGRGFQPQHF
TRBD1,TRBJ1-4,TRBV7-9,NA,TGTGCCAGCAGCCCGACCCAGGGGGCAACTAATGAAAAACTGTTTTTT,CASSPTQGATNEKLFF
TRBD1,TRBJ1-1,TRBV7-9,NA,TGTGCCAGCAGCTCCCGGACAGGGGGAGGGAACACTGAAGCTTTCTTT,CASSSRTGGGNTEAFF
TRBD1,TRBJ2-5,TRBV5-1,NA,TGCGCCAGCAGCTTAGGAGACAGGGGACATCAAGAGACCCAGTACTTC,CASSLGDRGHQETQYF
TRBD2,TRBJ2-3,TRBV7-7,NA,TGTGCCAGCAGCTTAGATTCTAGCGGGGCCTCTCAGTATTTT,CASSLDSSGASQYF
NA,TRBJ1-4,TRBV2,NA,TGTGCCGGCAGTCCGGACACCTATGAAAAACTGTTTTTT,CAGSPDTYEKLFF
NA,TRBJ1-1,TRBV2,NA,TGTGCCAGCAGTGATGGGATCAGGGCGGGGACTGAAGCTTTCTTT,CASSDGIRAGTEAFF
NA,TRBJ1-1,TRBV10-1,few,TGCGCCAGCAGTGAGTCAGCAGGGAGGGACACTGAAGCTTTCTTT,CASSESAGRDTEAFF
NA,TRBJ1-1,TRBV15,NA,TGTGCCACCAGCAGAGATAACGGCAGGGAAGCTTTCTTT,CATSRDNGREAFF
TRBD2,TRBJ2-3,TRBV11-3,NA,TGTGCCAGCAGCCTACCCCTAGCGGGGTTATCAGATACGCAGTATTTT,CASSLPLAGLSDTQYF
TRBD1,TRBJ1-2,TRBV10-3,few,TGTGCCATCAACGGACAGGGTCAGGATGGCTACACCTTC,CAINGQGQDGYTF
NA,TRBJ1-6,TRBV5-1,few,TGCGCCAGCAGCGCTGGGGGGGCCAATTCACCCCTCCACTTT,CASSAGGANSPLHF
NA,TRBJ2-2,TRBV5-1,NA,TGCGCCAGCAGCTTCTCAGGGGATGCTCTCTCCGGGGAGCTGTTTTTT,CASSFSGDALSGELFF
NA,TRBJ1-1,TRBV6-1,few,TGTGCCAGCAGTGAAGCCAATTTTGACACTGAAGCTTTCTTT,CASSEANFDTEAFF
TRBD1,TRBJ1-5,TRBV6-1,NA,TGTGCCAGCAGTGGGACAGGGGGGGGCAATCAGCCCCAGCATTTT,CASSGTGGGNQPQHF
NA,TRBJ2-1,TRBV11-1,NA,TGTGCCAGCAGCTTACAGGGAAACTACAATGAGCAGTTCTTC,CASSLQGNYNEQFF
TRBD1,TRBJ1-1,TRBV19,NA,TGTGCCAGTAGTCTGGGACAGGCCTTGCGGCGGACTGAAGCTTTCTTT,CASSLGQALRRTEAFF
TRBD1,TRBJ1-1,TRBV6-5,few,TGTGCCAGCAGTTACTGGGGACAGGGGGGCGACACTGAAGCTTTCTTT,CASSYWGQGGDTEAFF
TRBD1,TRBJ1-3,TRBV5-1,NA,TGCGCCAGCAGCTTGGATCTCGGGACAGCCCCTGGAAACACCATATATTTT,CASSLDLGTAPGNTIYF
TRBD1,TRBJ1-4,TRBV5-1,NA,TGCGCCAGCAGCTGGACAGGGGCAACTAATGAAAAACTGTTTTTT,CASSWTGATNEKLFF
NA,TRBJ1-2,TRBV5-4,few,TGTGCCAGCAGCTTGGCGGGGGGGAAGTTTCGCTATGGCTACACCTTC,CASSLAGGKFRYGYTF
TRBD1,TRBJ1-2,TRBV19,few,TGTGCCAGTAATCCGGACAGGGAGTTTGGCTACACCTTC,CASNPDREFGYTF
NA,TRBJ1-1,TRBV15,NA,TGTGCCACCAGCAGAGACTTTGATGAGGTCCGGGCTGAAGCTTTCTTT,CATSRDFDEVRAEAFF
TRBD1,TRBJ1-2,TRBV6-5,NA,TGTGCCAGCAGTTACATGGGACAGAACTATGGTTACACCTTC,CASSYMGQNYGYTF
NA,TRBJ2-5,TRBV5-1,NA,TGCGCCAGCAGCTTGGACGACTCGGGGGTCCAAGAGACCCAGTACTTC,CASSLDDSGVQETQYF
NA,TRBJ2-4,TRBV5-1,NA,TGCGCCAGCAGCGATACACCGAGGCGTGGAAACATTCAGTACTTC,CASSDTPRRGNIQYF
NA,TRBJ2-7,TRBV9,few,TGTGCCAGCAGCGTAGACGGGAGTAGCGGCTACGAGCAGTACTTC,CASSVDGSSGYEQYF
NA,TRBJ2-5,TRBV9,few,TGTGCCAGCAGCAACGGACAGATCCAAGAGACCCAGTACTTC,CASSNGQIQETQYF
NA,TRBJ1-6,TRBV7-5,few,TGTGTCAGAAGCTTTCATAATCGAGTCCGGGACAGGGGTTTATCCTATAATTCACCCCTCCACTTT,CVRSFHNRVRDRGLSYNSPLHF
NA,TRBJ2-6,TRBV18,NA,TGTGCCAGCTCACTCACAGGCTCTGGGGCCAACGTCCTGACTTTC,CASSLTGSGANVLTF
NA,TRBJ2-6,TRBV5-1,few,TGCGCCAGCACCCCCGGTGGTAGCTCTGGGGCCAACGTCCTGACTTTC,CASTPGGSSGANVLTF
NA,TRBJ2-7,TRBV5-5,few,TGTGCCAGCATCCCCGGAGGAGGGTCCCCCGAGCAGTACTTC,CASIPGGGSPEQYF
NA,TRBJ1-1,TRBV18,NA,TGTGCCAGCTCATGGACAGAGAACACTGAAGCTTTCTTT,CASSWTENTEAFF
NA,TRBJ1-5,TRBV11-2,few,TGTGCCAGCAGCTTAGGGCAGGGGCCCAATCAGCCCCAGCATTTT,CASSLGQGPNQPQHF
NA,TRBJ2-7,TRBV6-5,few,TGTGCCAGCAGTTACTCCCATAGATCGATTTCCTACGAGCAGTACTTC,CASSYSHRSISYEQYF
TRBD2,TRBJ2-4,TRBV25-1,NA,TGTGCCAGCAGTGATCCTAGCGGGGGGATAGCCAAAAACATTCAGTACTTC,CASSDPSGGIAKNIQYF
NA,TRBJ2-7,TRBV19,NA,TGTGCCAGTAGTAGGCAGGGATTCTACGAGCAGTACTTC,CASSRQGFYEQYF
NA,TRBJ1-2,TRBV18,few,TGTGCCAGCTCACCTTCATGGGGCAGCGTGGGACAAGACGACGCTGGCTACACCTTC,CASSPSWGSVGQDDAGYTF
NA,TRBJ2-2,TRBV2,few,TGTGCCAGCAGTCGGGTCCCCGCCGGGGAGCTGTTTTTT,CASSRVPAGELFF
NA,TRBJ1-1,TRBV19,NA,TGTGCCAGCCAAGGGGGTTTTAGGGCTAACACTGAAGCTTTCTTT,CASQGGFRANTEAFF
TRBD2,TRBJ2-5,TRBV9,NA,TGTGCCAGCAGCGTAGGTGATAGCGGGGGCTCGGGGGAGACCCAGTACTTC,CASSVGDSGGSGETQYF
TRBD1,TRBJ2-7,TRBV12-5,NA,TGTGCTAGTGGTTTGAATCCGGGACAGGGTCTGTACGAGCAGTACTTC,CASGLNPGQGLYEQYF
TRBD1,TRBJ1-4,TRBV5-4,few,TGTGCCAGCAGCCCCACAGGGGGTTTGGGTGAAAAACTGTTTTTT,CASSPTGGLGEKLFF
TRBD1,TRBJ1-4,TRBV27,few,TGTGCCAGCAGTGCCGGACAGGGGAATTACGAAAAACTGTTTTTT,CASSAGQGNYEKLFF
TRBD1,TRBJ1-2,TRBV2,NA,TGTGCCAGCCATCGACAGGGGAGGGCCTATGGCTACACCTTC,CASHRQGRAYGYTF
TRBD2,TRBJ2-3,TRBV2,few,TGTGCCAGCTTGGATCCACTAGCGGGCACAGATACGCAGTATTTT,CASLDPLAGTDTQYF
NA,TRBJ2-7,TRBV18,NA,TGTGCCAGCTCACCCCAACAGACAGCCACCTACGAGCAGTACTTC,CASSPQQTATYEQYF
NA,TRBJ2-5,TRBV7-2,NA,TGTGCCAGCAGCTTTAATCCCCCAGGGCAAGAGACCCAGTACTTC,CASSFNPPGQETQYF
NA,TRBJ2-1,TRBV6-1,NA,TGTGCCAGCAGTGAAGCGTGGGACACCCTTTACAATGAGCAGTTCTTC,CASSEAWDTLYNEQFF
TRBD1,TRBJ1-6,TRBV4-3,many,TGCGCCAGCAGCCCCTCCCCGGGACAGCAAAATTCACCCCTCCACTTT,CASSPSPGQQNSPLHF